These 15 T cell receptor beta chains were all obtained from the same sample, sequenced in a study of cytomegalovirus exposure and HLA in healthy donors. This PCR relied on a set of 60 Vbeta primers and 13 Jbeta primers. Generated by immunoSEQ multiplex PCR, the TCRdb table keeps only in-frame clones and is missing some. The table shows 170,000 or so clones, with roughly 82% occurring only once. The sequenced material came from PBMCs. The receptors come from a man aged 45 to 65 in good health and CMV-seropositive.

The rearrangement links TRBV6-5 to TRBJ2-7; possibly TRBD1 for D (6 bases). CDR1 is MNHEY, CDR2 SVGAGI, per germline. This CDR3 comprises 14 residues. Trimming removed 6 bases at V and 0 bases at J, with 12 bases between. CDR3 bases: TGTGCCAGCAGATCTAACAGGGACTCCTACGAGCAGTACTTC. Protein sequence: CASRSNRDSYEQYF.

The chain joins TRBV6-5 to TRBJ1-4; D unclear. Trimming removed 0 bases at V and 0 bases at J, with 5 bases between. The germline V gene encodes CDR1 MNHEY and CDR2 SVGAGI. The CDR3 loop spans 15 amino acids. Here the CDR3 DNA reads TGTGCCAGCAGTTACTCCACTGCAACTAATGAAAAACTGTTTTTT. This gives the protein CASSYSTATNEKLFF.

The chain employs TRBV6-6 and TRBJ1-1; 8 bases are a match to TRBD1. The CDR3 runs 13 residues. V was pared by 4 bases and J by 8 bases, with 6 bases of the junction left unmatched. Per the germline V gene, CDR1 is MNHNY and CDR2 is SVGAGI (reference sequence). CDR3 protein: CASSSWTGTEAFF. In DNA form, the CDR3 reads TGTGCCAGCAGTTCGTGGACAGGGACGGAAGCTTTCTTT.

The chain joins TRBV6-1 to TRBJ2-3; TRBD1 matches at 8 bases. The CDR3 length is 13 residues. Germline lookup yields CDR1 MNHNS and CDR2 SASEGT. J gave up 8 bases and V 1 base, and 2 bases lay outside the gene matches. The CDR3 bases are TGTGCCAGCAGTGAAGTACAGGGGGGTACGCAGTATTTT. Translation gives CASSEVQGGTQYF.

The chain links TRBV10-2 to TRBJ2-2; 9 bases align to TRBD1. V trimming: 6 bases; J trimming: 5 bases; junction bases outside the gene matches: 4. The CDR3 contains 14 residues. Germline V gene lookup returns CDR1 WSHSY and CDR2 SAAADI. CDR3 region: CASRGQGETGELFF. DNA for the CDR3: TGCGCCAGCAGGGGACAGGGAGAAACCGGGGAGCTGTTTTTT.

This sequence joins TRBV7-2 and TRBJ2-1; 9 positions match TRBD2. With 5 bases clipped from V and 8 bases from J, the junction kept 13 bases outside the gene matches. Germline CDR1 SGHTA, CDR2 FQGNSA. CDR3 length: 16 residues. CDR3 DNA sequence: TGTGCCAGCAGCCGGCTTGGGAGGCGGGGGGGAGATGAGCAGTTCTTC. Protein sequence: CASSRLGRRGGDEQFF.

This clone appeared a single time. The chain is built from TRBV4-1 and TRBJ1-2; D not resolved. Per the germline V gene, CDR1 is MGHRA and CDR2 is YSYEKL. Trimming shortened V by 2 bases and J by 6 bases, and 16 bases separated the two germline ends. CDR3 length equals 15 residues. The DNA for the CDR3 is TGCGCCAGCAGCCAAACGAACCCTGTCGAGAATGGCTACACCTTC. Protein product: CASSQTNPVENGYTF.

The V call is TRBV19, the J call TRBJ1-1; 8 bases line up with TRBD1. V lost 5 bases and J lost 1; bases outside the gene matches: 6. This CDR3 spans 15 amino acids. CDR1 and CDR2 (germline): LNHDA, SQIVND (reference sequence). The CDR3 loop reads CASSLGQVRNTEAFF. CDR3 bases: TGTGCCAGTAGTTTGGGACAGGTGAGGAACACTGAAGCTTTCTTT.

The CDR3 here is CASFSRTGETYGYTF. The CDR3 bases are TGTGCCAGCTTCTCCCGGACAGGCGAAACCTATGGCTACACCTTC. The J gene is TRBJ1-2, the V gene TRBV19; 7 bases agree with TRBD1. There are 15 residues in the CDR3. Germline CDR1 reads LNHDA; CDR2 reads SQIVND (reference sequence). V shed 9 bases, J shed 4 bases, and the junction held 14 bases outside the gene matches.

This sequence joins TRBV30 and TRBJ2-1; D is undetermined. Trimming took 0 bases from V and 9 from J, leaving 6 bases between them. Germline V lookup: CDR1 GTSNPN, CDR2 SVGIG (reference sequence). The CDR3 extends over 11 amino acids. The CDR3 is CAWSVRVEQFF. CDR3 sequence (DNA): TGTGCCTGGAGTGTAAGAGTTGAGCAGTTCTTC.

In its sample, this clone was seen once. The J gene is TRBJ2-1, the V gene TRBV14; 12 bases align to TRBD2. Germline V gene sequence: CDR1 SGHDN, CDR2 FVKESK. This CDR3 is built from 19 residues. Trimming at V came to 2 bases and at J to 2 bases, leaving 10 bases not matched to a gene. The CDR3 DNA sequence: TGTGCCAGCAGCCAAACCGGGACTAGCGGGTTAGTTCCCTACAATGAGCAGTTCTTC. Translation gives CASSQTGTSGLVPYNEQFF. Full variable domain (outside the CDR3, taken from reference TRBV14 and TRBJ2-1): EAGVTQFPSHSVIEKGQTVTLRCDPISGHDNLYWYRRVMGKEIKFLLHFVKESKQDESGMPNNRFLAERTGGTYSTLKVQPAELEDSGVYFCASSQTGTSGLVPYNEQFFGPGTRLTVL.

The chain carries TRBV28 and TRBJ2-1; D is undetermined. Germline loops: CDR1 MDHEN, CDR2 SYDVKM. The V and J ends lost 9 bases and 8 bases respectively, with 11 bases between them. This CDR3 region has 11 residues. In DNA form, the CDR3 reads TGTGCCAGTCCCCGAGGCGATGAGCAGTTCTTC. This sequence encodes CASPRGDEQFF.

This clone was seen just once. This rearrangement joins TRBV27 to TRBJ2-1; 14 bases line up with TRBD2. Germline V gives CDR1 MNHEY, CDR2 SMNVEV (reference sequence). The V segment lost 5 bases and the J segment 6 bases; nucleotides outside the gene matches: 3. CDR3 size: 15 residues. For the CDR3, the DNA is TGTGCCAGCAGTAACGGACTAGCGGGGGGCAATGAGCAGTTCTTC. Translating gives CASSNGLAGGNEQFF.

The chain recombines TRBV7-9 with TRBJ1-1; a possible D gene is TRBD1 (6 bases). The CDR3 loop spans 13 amino acids. V was cut by 11 bases and J by 1 base, with 14 bases left in between. In germline, CDR1 is SEHNR, CDR2 FQNEAQ (reference sequence). CDR3 region: CAGRGQENTEAFF. In DNA, the CDR3 is TGTGCCGGGCGGGGGCAAGAGAACACTGAAGCTTTCTTT. The variable domain in full, completed from reference TRBV7-9 and TRBJ1-1, reads DTGVSQNPRHKITKRGQNVTFRCDPISEHNRLYWYRQTLGQGPEFLTYFQNEAQLEKSRLLSDRFSAERPKGSFSTLEIQRTEQGDSAMYLCAGRGQENTEAFFGQGTRLTVV.

The gene calls are TRBV19 and TRBJ2-1, with D tentatively TRBD2 (5 bases). Germline V gene data show CDR1 as LNHDA and CDR2 as SQIVND (reference sequence). V lost 7 bases, J lost 8 bases, and 15 bases lay in between. This CDR3 contains 13 residues. CDR3 sequence reads: CASTPGPGDEQFF. The CDR3 bases are TGTGCCAGTACCCCGGGCCCCGGGGATGAGCAGTTCTTC. The full variable domain, with the rest looked up from reference TRBV19 and TRBJ2-1, is DGGITQSPKYLFRKEGQNVTLSCEQNLNHDAMYWYRQDPGQGLRLIYYSQIVNDFQKGDIAEGYSVSREKKESFPLTVTSAQKNPTAFYLCASTPGPGDEQFFGPGTRLTVL.